This entry lists 11 T cell receptor delta chains sequenced from one sample in a study of human gamma delta and Vdelta1 T cells. TCRdb processed the PCR reads again with the CATT caller. Of some 13,000 delta-chain clones detected, roughly 53% appear once; the ten largest clones hold around 1.5%. No cognate antigen is known for these TCRs. Sequenced sample: Vdelta1 gamma-delta T cells from blood grown in culture (DOT cells). Every receptor here comes from a human donor in good health.

V gene TRDV1 combines with J gene TRDJ1; 13 bases are shared with TRDD3. The V segment lost 2 bases and the J segment 3 bases; nucleotides outside the gene matches: 15. Germline values: CDR1 TSWWSYY, CDR2 QGS. The CDR3 is 20 amino acids. The CDR3 loop is CALGEIFLVLGDTIADKLIF. CDR3 DNA sequence: TGTGCTCTTGGGGAAATTTTCCTCGTACTGGGGGATACGATCGCCGATAAACTCATCTTT.

The chain has TRDV1 and TRDJ1; TRDD3 matches 10 bases. V was clipped by 0 bases and J by 7 bases; unmatched bases: 23. Germline CDR1 is TSWWSYY and CDR2 is QGS. There are 21 residues in the CDR3. The CDR3 here is CALGELGVGLRPTGGSVKLIF. The CDR3 DNA reads TGTGCTCTTGGGGAACTAGGGGTTGGTCTCCGCCCCACTGGGGGATCTGTTAAACTCATCTTT.

The chain couples TRDV1 to TRDJ1; 12 nucleotides match TRDD3. V lost 1 base to trimming and J lost 0 bases; unmatched junction nucleotides: 12. CDR3 size: 20 residues. Germline V gene sequence: CDR1 TSWWSYY, CDR2 QGS. The CDR3 sequence: CALGERRLLGDTGYTDKLIF. CDR3 sequence (DNA): TGTGCTCTTGGGGAACGGCGCCTACTGGGGGATACCGGGTACACCGATAAACTCATCTTT.

This rearrangement joins TRDV1 to TRDJ1; D tentatively fits TRDD2 or TRDD3 (9 bases each). CDR3 length: 18 amino acids. Germline values: CDR1 TSWWSYY, CDR2 QGS. The germline V and J ends were trimmed by 2 bases and 3 bases, with 22 bases remaining between them. DNA for the CDR3: TGTGCTCTTGGGGAAGGCTACCTTCCTACTGGGGGACCCGATAAACTCATCTTT. It translates to CALGEGYLPTGGPDKLIF.

V gene TRDV1 combines with J gene TRDJ1; D is perhaps TRDD2 (7 bases). The germline CDR1 and CDR2 sequences are TSWWSYY and QGS. Trimming removed 4 bases from V and 0 bases from J, with 24 bases in between. The CDR3 has 19 amino acids. Here the CDR3 reads CALGGSPFLPGGHTDKLIF. Written as DNA, the CDR3 is TGTGCTCTTGGGGGTTCCCCATTCCTACCGGGGGGACACACCGATAAACTCATCTTT.

The chain links TRDV1 to TRDJ1, with TRDD3 matching 8 bases. With 1 base clipped from V and 2 bases from J, the junction kept 12 bases outside the gene matches. CDR1 is TSWWSYY, CDR2 QGS, per germline. The CDR3 covers 18 residues. In nucleotides, the CDR3 is TGTGCTCTTGGGGAACGGAATGGCGTACTGGGGGGAACCGATAAACTCATCTTT. This codes for CALGERNGVLGGTDKLIF.

This clone was observed once. The chain uses TRDV1 and TRDJ1, with 8 bases fitting TRDD3. This CDR3 spans 20 amino acids. Germline lookup yields CDR1 TSWWSYY and CDR2 QGS. V was pared by 2 bases and J by 4 bases, with 21 bases of the junction left unmatched. CDR3 bases: TGTGCTCTTGGGGAAATTGCTTCCATTCACACCGTGGGATACGACGATAAACTCATCTTT. This encodes CALGEIASIHTVGYDDKLIF.

The chain is built from TRDV1 and TRDJ1, with D perhaps TRDD2 or TRDD3 (9 bases each). Germline V gene lookup returns CDR1 TSWWSYY and CDR2 QGS. The CDR3 length is 20 residues. Trimming shortened V by 5 bases and J by 0 bases, and 28 bases separated the two germline ends. CDR3 sequence reads: CALGMPSYWGTTPYTDKLIF. Written as DNA, the CDR3 is TGTGCTCTTGGGATGCCTTCCTACTGGGGGACCACCCCGTACACCGATAAACTCATCTTT.

The rearrangement links TRDV1 to TRDJ1, with a possible D match to TRDD3 (6 bases). This CDR3 comprises 23 residues. The germline V gene has CDR1 TSWWSYY and CDR2 QGS. With 3 bases removed from V and 0 bases from J, the gap between germline ends came to 35 bases. CDR3 in DNA: TGTGCTCTTGGGGACCCTCCCCGAGCTGGGGACAAACCCCTAGACTGCCACACCGATAAACTCATCTTT. Translated, it gives CALGDPPRAGDKPLDCHTDKLIF.

The chain employs TRDV1 and TRDJ1; TRDD3 aligns across 10 bases. Germline CDR1 is TSWWSYY and CDR2 is QGS. The V gene end was trimmed by 4 bases and the J gene end by 1 base; junction bases not matched to a gene: 21. The CDR3 runs 21 residues. The CDR3: CALGVFLRSAWGIVPTDKLIF. Here the CDR3 DNA reads TGTGCTCTTGGGGTATTCCTACGGTCGGCCTGGGGGATAGTCCCCACCGATAAACTCATCTTT.

The chain carries TRDV1 and TRDJ1; 12 bases are shared with TRDD3. This CDR3 is 27 amino acids long. Germline-derived CDR1 and CDR2 are TSWWSYY and QGS. V was clipped by 0 bases and J by 0 bases; unmatched bases: 32. The CDR3, as DNA: TGTGCTCTTGGGGAACTACCCTATTACACGCCTTCCTCATACGGGCTGGGGGATACGGACTACACCGATAAACTCATCTTT. Protein sequence: CALGELPYYTPSSYGLGDTDYTDKLIF.